One and the same sample provided the 30 T cell receptor beta chains below, sequenced in a study of T cells in Graves' hyperthyroidism and ophthalmopathy. Using RNA transcripts as the source, TCR beta CDR3 regions were amplified. During a first-round RT-PCR of the TCR CDR3, the HTBI primer set was used. MiXCR, applied by TCRdb to the multiplex PCR reads, yields one record per CDR3 protein. The table records just over 550,000 distinct CDR3 sequences, 46% of them present only once. The sample comprised peripheral blood or thyroid tissue (not recorded which). The receptors stem from a woman between 18 and 29 years old with Graves' hyperthyroidism.

This clonotype has a count of ten or more. The rearrangement links TRBV29-1 to TRBJ1-2; tentative D call: TRBD1 (5 bases). V was shortened by 4 bases and J by 8 bases, with 17 bases between the two germline ends. This CDR3 region has 13 residues. CDR1 SQVTM and CDR2 ANQGSEA come from the germline V gene. In DNA, the CDR3 is TGCAGCGTTGGAGGCAGGGCGGTTCAGGGCTACACCTTC. It is translated as CSVGGRAVQGYTF.

The chain has TRBV19 and TRBJ1-1, with TRBD1 matching 11 bases. The CDR3 covers 16 residues. The V gene end was trimmed by 9 bases and the J gene end by 0 bases; junction bases not matched to a gene: 9. Germline V CDR1 and CDR2: LNHDA, SQIVND (reference sequence). CDR3 coding DNA: TGTGCCAGCAGTGGAGGACAGGGGGCTTTGAACACTGAAGCTTTCTTT. Protein product: CASSGGQGALNTEAFF. The entire variable domain, with the rest obtained from reference TRBV19 and TRBJ1-1, is as follows: DGGITQSPKYLFRKEGQNVTLSCEQNLNHDAMYWYRQDPGQGLRLIYYSQIVNDFQKGDIAEGYSVSREKKESFPLTVTSAQKNPTAFYLCASSGGQGALNTEAFFGQGTRLTVV.

The chain is built from TRBV29-1 and TRBJ2-5; 12 bases fit TRBD2. Germline CDR1 SQVTM, CDR2 ANQGSEA. The CDR3 has 15 residues. Germline trimming cut 1 base from V and 4 bases from J; bases unmatched to any gene: 4. This chain's CDR3 is CSVEVLAGGRETQYF. In nucleotides, the CDR3 is TGCAGCGTTGAAGTCCTAGCGGGAGGGCGAGAGACCCAGTACTTC.

The V and J genes are TRBV7-9 and TRBJ2-7; 7 nucleotides match TRBD2. Germline-derived CDR1 and CDR2 are SEHNR and FQNEAQ (reference sequence). V was clipped by 5 bases and J by 1 base; unmatched bases: 11. This CDR3 region has 16 residues. CDR3 coding DNA: TGTGCCAGCAGCCCCCCTGGGGGAGGGAAATCCTACGAGCAGTACTTC. Its protein product is CASSPPGGGKSYEQYF.

This clonotype was picked up many times. The rearrangement uses TRBV7-8 and TRBJ2-5; 11 bases align to TRBD2. The V segment lost 3 bases and the J segment 7 bases; nucleotides outside the gene matches: 4. The CDR3 contains 14 residues. The germline V gene encodes CDR1 SGHVS and CDR2 FQNEAQ. CDR3 sequence: CASSFGTSGRTQYF. In DNA form, the CDR3 reads TGTGCCAGCAGCTTCGGGACTAGCGGACGGACCCAGTACTTC.

As regards this clonotype: Being one base from a much bigger clone, this may be a read error. This sequence joins TRBV29-1 and TRBJ2-7, with TRBD2 matching over 12 bases. This CDR3 has 12 amino acids. The germline gives CDR1 SQVTM, CDR2 ANQGSEA. The ends lost 7 bases at V and 3 bases at J; junction bases unmatched: 1. Here the CDR3 reads CSGTSGIYEQYF. For the CDR3, the DNA is TGCAGCGGGACTAGCGGGATCTACGAGCAGTACTTC.

Details on this clonotype: Without the conserved terminal phenylalanine or tryptophan, this CDR3 likely stems from a read error. The limits of the CDR3 on the DNA are not certain, so only TCRdb's listed CDR3 is given. This chain uses TRBV29-1 with TRBJ2-5; TRBD2, the table's D call, lacks a check against the DNA. Termini included, the CDR3 measures 15 amino acids. Germline assignment: CDR1 SQVTM and CDR2 ANQGSEA. CDR3 loop: CSVDEGGNYGYTFGS.

This chain joins TRBV6-1 and TRBJ2-6, with 9 positions matching TRBD1. The germline gives CDR1 MNHNS, CDR2 SASEGT. The CDR3 has 16 residues. J gave up 4 bases and V 5 bases, and 6 bases lay outside the gene matches. The CDR3: CASSTGTGTGANVLTF. The CDR3 DNA follows: TGTGCCAGCAGTACCGGGACAGGGACGGGGGCCAACGTCCTGACTTTC.

The chain uses TRBV2 and TRBJ2-7; a possible D gene is TRBD1 (5 bases). The CDR3 covers 14 residues. CDR1 SNHLY and CDR2 FYNNEI come from the germline V gene. Trimming left V 5 bases short and J 3 bases short, with 14 bases between. CDR3 nucleotide sequence: TGTGCCAGCAGTTCCCTGGACAAGAGCTACGAGCAGTACTTC. It yields the protein CASSSLDKSYEQYF.

This clonotype was seen a few times. The gene calls are TRBV7-9 and TRBJ2-2; TRBD2 matches at 10 bases. The V and J ends lost 1 base and 6 bases, in that order; junction bases with no gene match: 2. The CDR3 spans 15 residues. Germline-derived CDR1 and CDR2 are SEHNR and FQNEAQ (reference sequence). The CDR3 region has the DNA TGTGCCAGCAGCTTAGAGCTAGCGGGAGCCGGGGAGCTGTTTTTT. The encoded protein is CASSLELAGAGELFF.

The V and J genes are TRBV25-1 and TRBJ1-1, with TRBD1 matching 7 bases. V lost 6 bases, J lost 5 bases, and 9 bases stayed unmatched. Germline assignment: CDR1 MGHDK and CDR2 SYGVNS. The CDR3 is 14 amino acids. CDR3 in amino acids: CASSWRQGGTEAFF. CDR3 coding DNA: TGTGCCAGCAGCTGGAGGCAGGGGGGGACTGAAGCTTTCTTT.

The chain carries TRBV24-1 and TRBJ1-1; TRBD1 is a possible D gene (5 bases). CDR3 size: 14 residues. Germline CDR1 and CDR2: KGHDR and SFDVKD. V lost 2 bases to trimming and J lost 6 bases, with 12 bases between them. DNA for the CDR3: TGTGCCACCAGTGATTCCAGGGTGAGCCCTGAAGCTTTCTTT. It codes for CATSDSRVSPEAFF.

V is TRBV20-1 and J is TRBJ2-2; the D gene is possibly TRBD2 (7 bases). The CDR3 length is 14 residues. Germline V gene lookup returns CDR1 DFQATT and CDR2 SNEGSKA (reference sequence). V shed 6 bases and J shed 5 bases, with 16 bases lying between them. CDR3 coding DNA: TGCAGTGCCTCGAGCGGGACACGGACCGGGGAGCTGTTTTTT. It codes for CSASSGTRTGELFF.

This chain uses TRBV10-3 with TRBJ2-7; TRBD2 aligns across 13 bases. The CDR3 is 17 residues long. J lost 2 bases, V lost 4 bases, and 8 bases had no gene match. The germline gives CDR1 ENHRY, CDR2 SYGVKD. In nucleotides, the CDR3 is TGTGCCATCAGTGCGGGACAGGGGACTAGCGGGACCTACGAGCAGTACTTC. Its protein product is CAISAGQGTSGTYEQYF.

This clonotype has just a few counts. The genes are TRBV10-3 and TRBJ1-2, with 11 bases identical to TRBD1. Looked up from germline, CDR1 is ENHRY and CDR2 is SYGVKD. The length of the CDR3 is 15 residues. J was trimmed by 6 bases and V by 10 bases; bases with no gene match: 13. The chain's CDR3 is CASSPAAGQGDGYTF. The CDR3 coding sequence is TGTGCCAGCAGCCCCGCGGCGGGACAGGGGGATGGCTACACCTTC.

The gene calls are TRBV4-1 and TRBJ2-2, with unresolved D. Germline V CDR1 and CDR2: MGHRA, YSYEKL. This CDR3 has 13 amino acids. Trimming took 1 base from V and 7 from J, leaving 7 bases between them. The CDR3 is CASSQGTNGELFF. The DNA of the CDR3 is TGCGCCAGCAGCCAAGGGACGAACGGGGAGCTGTTTTTT.

The gene calls are TRBV20-1 and TRBJ2-5; 7 bases map to TRBD1. CDR3 length equals 17 residues. CDR1 is DFQATT, CDR2 SNEGSKA, per germline (reference sequence). J was trimmed by 5 bases and V by 0 bases; bases with no gene match: 15. The CDR3 DNA follows: TGCAGTGCTAGAGACCAGACAGGGCTTGGGGTTTGGGAGACCCAGTACTTC. This translates into CSARDQTGLGVWETQYF.

This clonotype has at least ten counts. The chain carries TRBV4-1 and TRBJ1-2, with D unresolved. Trimming stripped 0 bases from V and 4 bases from J, with 3 bases between. The CDR3 covers 12 residues. Per germline, CDR1 MGHRA and CDR2 YSYEKL. CDR3 protein: CASSQEGYGYTF. CDR3 nucleotide sequence: TGCGCCAGCAGCCAAGAGGGCTATGGCTACACCTTC.

The chain has TRBV6-5 and TRBJ1-3; D gene ambiguous. This CDR3 is 15 amino acids long. The ends were cut back, 5 bases at V and 0 bases at J, with 11 bases in the middle. Germline values: CDR1 MNHEY, CDR2 SVGAGI. The DNA for the CDR3 is TGTGCCAGCAGTGAAGGACCGCTCTCTGGAAACACCATATATTTT. Encoded protein: CASSEGPLSGNTIYF.

The chain carries TRBV10-3 and TRBJ1-5, with a possible D match to TRBD1 (6 bases). Germline V lookup: CDR1 ENHRY, CDR2 SYGVKD. CDR3 length: 15 amino acids. Trimming cost V 5 bases and J 5 bases, with 16 bases left between them. The CDR3 loop reads CAISNEQGSDQPQHF. In DNA, the CDR3 is TGTGCCATCAGTAACGAACAGGGAAGCGATCAGCCCCAGCATTTT.

Ten or more counts support this clonotype. The chain carries TRBV29-1 and TRBJ1-1; 10 nucleotides line up with TRBD1. The CDR3 spans 12 residues. CDR1 and CDR2 (germline): SQVTM, ANQGSEA. J gave up 4 bases and V 7 bases, and 3 bases lay outside the gene matches. CDR3 nucleotide sequence: TGCAGCGGTGGACAGGGGGGCACTGAAGCTTTCTTT. Translation: CSGGQGGTEAFF.

This clonotype was observed a handful of times. The chain is built from TRBV2 and TRBJ1-1; 8 bases fit TRBD1. The CDR3 covers 15 residues. V dropped 5 bases and J dropped 1; count of bases not matched to a gene: 6. Germline V gives CDR1 SNHLY, CDR2 FYNNEI. The CDR3 sequence is CASSSIRGQNTEAFF. The DNA for the CDR3 is TGTGCCAGCAGTTCGATCAGGGGGCAGAACACTGAAGCTTTCTTT.

This chain links TRBV29-1 with TRBJ2-2; D is undetermined. Trimming cost V 1 base and J 5 bases, with 8 bases left between them. This CDR3 comprises 13 residues. Germline assignment: CDR1 SQVTM and CDR2 ANQGSEA. This chain's CDR3 is CSVEVRSTGELFF. CDR3 nucleotides: TGCAGCGTTGAAGTCAGGTCGACCGGGGAGCTGTTTTTT.

This clonotype was seen a single time. The V call is TRBV20-1, the J call TRBJ2-7, with 7 bases fitting TRBD2. The CDR3 length is 13 residues. V shed 1 base, J shed 2 bases, and the junction held 2 bases outside the gene matches. In germline, CDR1 is DFQATT, CDR2 SNEGSKA (reference sequence). CDR3: CSARAGGTYEQYF. CDR3 nucleotides: TGCAGTGCTAGAGCGGGGGGAACCTACGAGCAGTACTTC.

At least ten counts were recorded for this clonotype. The chain employs TRBV7-2 and TRBJ2-7; D perhaps matches TRBD2 (6 bases). The germline gives CDR1 SGHTA, CDR2 FQGNSA. The CDR3 spans 12 residues. Trimming pared 7 bases from V and 12 bases from J, leaving 19 bases between. In DNA form, the CDR3 reads TGTGCCAGCACTACTAGCACCACTGAGAGGTACTTC. Translating gives CASTTSTTERYF.

This clonotype was seen repeatedly, ten times or more. This chain links TRBV24-1 with TRBJ2-5, with 13 bases matching TRBD2. The germline gives CDR1 KGHDR, CDR2 SFDVKD. This CDR3 contains 16 residues. V shed 3 bases and J 5 bases; nucleotides not matched to a gene: 5. CDR3 bases: TGTGCCACCAGTGATAGGACTAGCGGGAGTGGGGAGACCCAGTACTTC. Encoded protein: CATSDRTSGSGETQYF.

This chain joins TRBV25-1 and TRBJ1-3; D might be TRBD1 (6 bases). Germline V lookup: CDR1 MGHDK, CDR2 SYGVNS. V lost 8 bases and J lost 0, with 17 bases in between. This CDR3 comprises 16 residues. CDR3 nucleotides: TGTGCCAGCGTTGAAGGAGGACAGACCTCTGGAAACACCATATATTTT. Translated, it gives CASVEGGQTSGNTIYF.

The V and J genes are TRBV24-1 and TRBJ1-5; 8 bases agree with TRBD1. With 5 bases clipped from V and 2 bases from J, the junction kept 7 bases outside the gene matches. Germline V gene sequence: CDR1 KGHDR, CDR2 SFDVKD. The CDR3 runs to 16 residues. For the CDR3, the DNA is TGTGCCACCAGTGCTAGAGAGGACAGGGGCAATCAGCCCCAGCATTTT. Translated, it gives CATSAREDRGNQPQHF.

Comments on this clonotype: A read error may produce the germline difference seen at one junction end. V gene TRBV5-1 combines with J gene TRBJ1-1; D perhaps matches TRBD1 (5 bases). Germline lookup yields CDR1 SGHRS and CDR2 YFSETQ. The CDR3 spans 14 residues. The CDR3, as DNA: TGTGCCAGCAGCTCCGGGCGACAGAACGCTGAAGCTTTCTTT. This codes for CASSSGRQNAEAFF. The full variable domain, in which reference TRBV5-1 and TRBJ1-1 provide the parts outside the CDR3, is KAGVTQTPRYLIKTRGQQVTLSCSPISGHRSVSWYQQTPGQGLQFLFEYFSETQRNKGNFPGRFSGRQFSNSRSEMNVSTLELGDSALYLCASSSGRQNAEAFFGQGTRLTVV.

This clonotype was observed at least ten times. CDR3 bases: TGTGCCAGCAGTCCCCGGGACACCAGCAATCAGCCCCAGCATTTT. Its translation: CASSPRDTSNQPQHF. This chain joins TRBV2 and TRBJ1-5, with D maybe TRBD1 (6 bases). V lost 5 bases to trimming and J lost 1 base, with 12 bases between them. The CDR3 totals 15 residues. CDR1 and CDR2 (germline): SNHLY, FYNNEI. The full variable domain, rest sourced from reference TRBV2 and TRBJ1-5, is EPEVTQTPSHQVTQMGQEVILRCVPISNHLYFYWYRQILGQKVEFLVSFYNNEISEKSEIFDDQFSVERPDGSNFTLKIRSTKLEDSAMYFCASSPRDTSNQPQHFGDGTRLSIL.